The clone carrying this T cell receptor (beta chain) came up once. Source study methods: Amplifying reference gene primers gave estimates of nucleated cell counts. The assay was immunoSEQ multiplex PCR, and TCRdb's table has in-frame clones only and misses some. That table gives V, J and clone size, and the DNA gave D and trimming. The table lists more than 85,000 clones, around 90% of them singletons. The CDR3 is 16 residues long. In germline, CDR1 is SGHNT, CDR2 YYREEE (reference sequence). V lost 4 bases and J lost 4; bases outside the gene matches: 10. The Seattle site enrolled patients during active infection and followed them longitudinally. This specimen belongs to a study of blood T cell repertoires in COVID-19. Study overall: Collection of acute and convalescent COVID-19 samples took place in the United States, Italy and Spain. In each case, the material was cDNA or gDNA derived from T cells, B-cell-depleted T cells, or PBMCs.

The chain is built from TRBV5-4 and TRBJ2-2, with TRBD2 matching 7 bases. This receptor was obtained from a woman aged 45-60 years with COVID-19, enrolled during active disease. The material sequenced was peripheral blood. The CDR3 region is CASSPDPAGPTGELFF. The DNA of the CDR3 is TGTGCCAGCAGCCCCGACCCAGCGGGACCCACCGGGGAGCTGTTTTTT.